This paragraph covers one T cell receptor (beta chain) sequence. The sample comes from a study of CD8 T cells in Susac syndrome. Sequencing of TCR beta was performed on blood CD8+ T cells and on blood CD4+ T cells. RNA amounts of roughly 0.5 to 1 ug underwent reverse transcription with random hexamers. TCR beta CDR3 was amplified by immunoSEQ covering 54 Vbeta and 13 Jbeta. TCRdb processed the immunoSEQ multiplex PCR reads anew with MiXCR; each CDR3 protein has one entry. Among some 150,000 distinct CDR3 sequences listed, 94% were seen once. V was cut by 2 bases and J by 2 bases, with 16 bases left in between. Germline lookup yields CDR1 SGDLS and CDR2 YYNGEE. CDR3 length: 16 residues.

The J gene is TRBJ2-5, the V gene TRBV9; D uncertain. The sequence was collected from a human donor with multiple sclerosis. The sequenced sample consisted of CD8+ T cells from PBMCs. The CDR3 reads CASSVMAGEEQETQYF. The CDR3 coding sequence is TGTGCCAGCAGCGTGATGGCAGGAGAAGAACAAGAGACCCAGTACTTC.